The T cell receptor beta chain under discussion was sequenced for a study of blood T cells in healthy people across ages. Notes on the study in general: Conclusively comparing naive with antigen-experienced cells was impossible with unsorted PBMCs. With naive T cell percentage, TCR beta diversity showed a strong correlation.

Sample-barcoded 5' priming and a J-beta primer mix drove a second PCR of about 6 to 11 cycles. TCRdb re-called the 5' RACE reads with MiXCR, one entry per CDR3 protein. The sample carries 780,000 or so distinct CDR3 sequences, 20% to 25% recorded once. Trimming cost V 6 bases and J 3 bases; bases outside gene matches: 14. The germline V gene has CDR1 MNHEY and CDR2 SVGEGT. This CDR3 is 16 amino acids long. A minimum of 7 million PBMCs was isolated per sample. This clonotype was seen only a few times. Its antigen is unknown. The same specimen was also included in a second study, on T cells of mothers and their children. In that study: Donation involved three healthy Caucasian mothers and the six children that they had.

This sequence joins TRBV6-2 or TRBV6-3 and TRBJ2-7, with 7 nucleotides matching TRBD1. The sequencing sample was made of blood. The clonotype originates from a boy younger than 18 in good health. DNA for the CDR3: TGTGCCAGCAGCGGACAGGAAGACCTAATAAACTACGAGCAGTACTTC. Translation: CASSGQEDLINYEQYF.